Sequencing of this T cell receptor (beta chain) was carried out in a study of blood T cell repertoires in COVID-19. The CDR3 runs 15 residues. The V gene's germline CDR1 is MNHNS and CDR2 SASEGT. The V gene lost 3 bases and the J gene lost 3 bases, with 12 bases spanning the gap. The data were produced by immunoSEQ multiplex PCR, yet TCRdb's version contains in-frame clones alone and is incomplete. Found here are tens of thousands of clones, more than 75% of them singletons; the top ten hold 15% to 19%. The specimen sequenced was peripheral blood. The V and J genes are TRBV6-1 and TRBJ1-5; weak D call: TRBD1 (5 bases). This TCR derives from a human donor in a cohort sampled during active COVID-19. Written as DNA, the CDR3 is TGTGCCAGCAGTGAGGGGGGGTATAACAATCAGCCCCAGCATTTT. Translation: CASSEGGYNNQPQHF.